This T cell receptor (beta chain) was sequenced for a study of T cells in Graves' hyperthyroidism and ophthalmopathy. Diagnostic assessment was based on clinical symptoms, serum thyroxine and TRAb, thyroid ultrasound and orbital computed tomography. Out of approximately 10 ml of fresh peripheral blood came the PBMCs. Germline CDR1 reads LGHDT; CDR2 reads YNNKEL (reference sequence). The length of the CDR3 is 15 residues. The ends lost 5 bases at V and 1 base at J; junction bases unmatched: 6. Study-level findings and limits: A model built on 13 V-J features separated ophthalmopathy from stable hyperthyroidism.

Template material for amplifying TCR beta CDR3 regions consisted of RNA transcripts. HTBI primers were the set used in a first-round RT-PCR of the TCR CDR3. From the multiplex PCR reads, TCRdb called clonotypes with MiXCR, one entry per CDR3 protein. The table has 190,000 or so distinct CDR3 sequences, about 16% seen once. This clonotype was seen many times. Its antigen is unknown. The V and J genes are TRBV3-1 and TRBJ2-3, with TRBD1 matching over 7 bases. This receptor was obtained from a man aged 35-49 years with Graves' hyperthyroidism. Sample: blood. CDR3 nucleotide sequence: TGTGCCAGCAGCTTCAGGGGACAGCGCACAGATACGCAGTATTTT. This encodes CASSFRGQRTDTQYF.